The 21 T cell receptor beta chains presented below share a single source sample, sequenced in a study of T cell responses to AZD1222 COVID-19 vaccine. Sequenced by immunoSEQ multiplex PCR; TCRdb stores in-frame clones only, minus some. The data contain 100,000 to 150,000 clones, more than 80% of them seen just once; the ten biggest clones take up 4.2%. Sequencing was performed on peripheral blood, taken on day 0 of AZD1222 vaccination. These receptors originate from an adult in good health.

The chain couples TRBV12-3 or TRBV12-4 to TRBJ1-1; tentatively, D is TRBD1 (6 bases). This CDR3 has 11 amino acids. V dropped 3 bases and J dropped 7 bases, with 6 bases sitting between them. CDR3 nucleotide sequence: TGTGCCAGCAGTTTGGACAGTGAAGCTTTCTTT. It translates to CASSLDSEAFF.

This chain joins TRBV3-1 (or the pseudogene TRBV3-2) and TRBJ2-2; 8 bases fit TRBD1. V shed 1 base and J 8 bases; nucleotides not matched to a gene: 6. This CDR3 comprises 15 residues. The germline V gene encodes CDR1 LGHDT and CDR2 YNNKEL (reference sequence). CDR3 in DNA: TGTGCCAGCAGCCAAGGGCAGGGGGCGAGTGGGGAGCTGTTTTTT. Encoded protein: CASSQGQGASGELFF.

This chain joins TRBV28 and TRBJ1-1, with D maybe TRBD1 (6 bases). V was shortened by 8 bases and J by 5 bases, with 18 bases between the two germline ends. The CDR3 runs to 14 residues. The germline gives CDR1 MDHEN, CDR2 SYDVKM. The CDR3 here is CASGVGGVGTEAFF. CDR3 bases: TGTGCCAGCGGTGTGGGGGGCGTCGGGACTGAAGCTTTCTTT.

The chain combines TRBV6-5 with TRBJ1-4; 8 positions agree with TRBD1. V trimming: 7 bases; J trimming: 3 bases; junction bases outside the gene matches: 4. There are 14 residues in the CDR3. Per the germline V gene, CDR1 is MNHEY and CDR2 is SVGAGI. CDR3 nucleotides: TGTGCCAGCATGGCGGGACAGGCTAATGAAAAACTGTTTTTT. Translated: CASMAGQANEKLFF.

This chain uses TRBV7-9 with TRBJ2-7; either TRBD1 or TRBD2 may supply D (5 bases each). The CDR3 sequence is 15 residues long. Trimming removed 3 bases at V and 0 bases at J, with 12 bases between. The germline CDR1 and CDR2 sequences are SEHNR and FQNEAQ (reference sequence). The CDR3 loop reads CASSFTGTSSYEQYF. The CDR3, as DNA: TGTGCCAGCAGCTTTACCGGGACCTCCTCCTACGAGCAGTACTTC.

This clone was observed once. This chain uses TRBV18 with TRBJ2-2; 7 nucleotides match TRBD2. Per germline, CDR1 KGHSH and CDR2 LQKENI. The CDR3 has 15 residues. The ends lost 3 bases at V and 3 bases at J; junction bases unmatched: 4. The CDR3 reads CASSPSLADTGELFF. In nucleotides, the CDR3 is TGTGCCAGCTCACCGTCGCTAGCGGACACCGGGGAGCTGTTTTTT. The entire variable domain, with the rest obtained from reference TRBV18 and TRBJ2-2, is as follows: NAGVMQNPRHLVRRRGQEARLRCSPMKGHSHVYWYRQLPEEGLKFMVYLQKENIIDESGMPKERFSAEFPKEGPSILRIQQVVRGDSAAYFCASSPSLADTGELFFGEGSRLTVL.

This clone was counted a single time. The genes are TRBV25-1 and TRBJ1-2; D is unclear. The CDR3 covers 13 residues. Between the trimmed V and J ends, which lost 6 bases and 5 bases, there was a span of 13 bases. From germline, CDR1 is MGHDK and CDR2 SYGVNS. In DNA form, the CDR3 reads TGTGCCAGCAGCGAAAGTTCGGTTTATGGCTACACCTTC. The encoded protein is CASSESSVYGYTF.

This clone is a singleton in its sample. The rearrangement uses TRBV10-1 and TRBJ2-7, with D possibly matching TRBD2 (6 bases). Germline loops: CDR1 WNHNN, CDR2 SYGVQD (reference sequence). The CDR3 is made up of 19 amino acids. The germline V and J ends were trimmed by 5 bases and 0 bases, with 26 bases remaining between them. This CDR3 reads CASSCHVGGRPASSYEQYF. The CDR3, as DNA: TGCGCCAGCAGTTGTCATGTGGGGGGTAGGCCGGCGAGCTCCTACGAGCAGTACTTC.

The rearrangement links TRBV7-8 to TRBJ2-7; D gene uncertain. Germline loops: CDR1 SGHVS, CDR2 FQNEAQ. The length of the CDR3 is 13 residues. V gave up 5 bases and J gave up 6 bases, with 14 bases separating them. The CDR3 sequence: CASSTQGRREQYF. CDR3 nucleotides: TGTGCCAGCAGCACCCAAGGACGGCGCGAGCAGTACTTC.

V usage is TRBV6-5 and J usage is TRBJ2-3, with D perhaps TRBD1 or TRBD2 (6 bases each). This CDR3 contains 15 residues. CDR1 and CDR2 from the germline V gene are MNHEY and SVGAGI. The germline V and J ends were trimmed by 6 bases and 1 base, with 14 bases remaining between them. The CDR3 reads CASRGGGPGTDTQYF. CDR3 sequence (DNA): TGTGCCAGCAGGGGGGGCGGGCCCGGCACAGATACGCAGTATTTT.

This clone was counted once. The chain couples TRBV6-5 to TRBJ2-7; D remains unclear. This CDR3 comprises 13 residues. V shed 10 bases and J shed 7 bases, with 20 bases lying between them. Germline CDR1 and CDR2: MNHEY and SVGAGI. CDR3 sequence: CATRMRALREQYF. The CDR3 nucleotides are TGTGCCACCCGAATGCGCGCCTTGCGGGAGCAGTACTTC.

The V gene is TRBV11-3, the J gene TRBJ1-1, with D possibly matching TRBD1 (6 bases). The V end was cut by 2 bases, the J end by 1 base, with 8 bases between. CDR3 length: 14 amino acids. CDR1 and CDR2 from the germline V gene are SGHNT and YENEEA. Written as DNA, the CDR3 is TGTGCCAGCAGCTTAACAGGGTCGAACACTGAAGCTTTCTTT. Translation gives CASSLTGSNTEAFF.

The chain carries TRBV7-3 and TRBJ1-2; D is unresolved. Per germline, CDR1 SGHTA and CDR2 FQGTGA. There are 11 residues in the CDR3. The germline V and J ends were trimmed by 6 bases and 8 bases, with 10 bases remaining between them. DNA for the CDR3: TGTGCCAGCAGAGGGAATTCCGGCTACACCTTC. This codes for CASRGNSGYTF.

The genes are TRBV2 and TRBJ1-5, with a possible D match to TRBD1 (5 bases). The V end was cut by 2 bases, the J end by 9 bases, with 14 bases between. Germline CDR1 is SNHLY and CDR2 is FYNNEI. There are 14 residues in the CDR3. This CDR3 reads CASSEIQAPRPQHF. The CDR3 nucleotides are TGTGCCAGCAGTGAAATACAGGCCCCTCGGCCCCAGCATTTT.

The CDR3 sequence: CAISNGVTNDEQYF. Here the CDR3 DNA reads TGTGCCATCAGCAACGGAGTTACCAATGACGAGCAGTACTTC. The chain links TRBV10-3 to TRBJ2-7; D call uncertain. This CDR3 is 14 amino acids long. CDR1 ENHRY and CDR2 SYGVKD come from the germline V gene. Between the trimmed V and J ends, which lost 6 bases and 5 bases, there was a span of 17 bases.

This clone was observed a single time. V gene TRBV5-1 combines with J gene TRBJ1-4, with 7 bases aligning to TRBD1. CDR1 and CDR2 (germline): SGHRS, YFSETQ. The CDR3 spans 14 residues. V shed 4 bases, J shed 8 bases, and the junction held 8 bases outside the gene matches. CDR3 bases: TGCGCCAGCAGCCTGGACGGGACAGAAGAAAAACTGTTTTTT. Its protein product is CASSLDGTEEKLFF.

This clone was seen more than once but under ten times. As DNA, the CDR3 is TGTGCCTGGAGTATACAGGGAAATCAGCCCCAGCATTTT. The encoded protein is CAWSIQGNQPQHF. V gene TRBV30 combines with J gene TRBJ1-5; tentatively, D is TRBD1 (6 bases). CDR1 is GTSNPN, CDR2 SVGIG, per germline (reference sequence). This CDR3 has 13 amino acids. Deletions cut 2 bases from V and 4 bases from J, with 9 bases between.

CDR3 DNA sequence: TGCGCCAGCAGCCAAGTTGGTGACGGGAACTATGGCTACACCTTC. Translating it yields CASSQVGDGNYGYTF. J is TRBJ1-2 and V is TRBV4-1; D is undetermined. CDR1 is MGHRA, CDR2 YSYEKL, per germline. The CDR3 has 15 residues. The ends were cut back, 1 base at V and 2 bases at J, with 11 bases in the middle.

The rearrangement uses TRBV6-2 or TRBV6-3 and TRBJ1-6; 7 bases align to TRBD1. Germline CDR1 is MNHEY and CDR2 is SVGEGT. Losses at the gene ends were 2 bases for V and 7 bases for J; bases not matched to a gene: 14. The CDR3 consists of 18 residues. CDR3 loop: CASSYRSRGGVRNSPLHF. DNA of the CDR3: TGTGCCAGCAGTTACCGTTCCAGGGGGGGTGTTCGAAATTCACCCCTCCACTTT.

V and J are TRBV5-1 and TRBJ2-6; 8 bases fit TRBD1. J was trimmed by 2 bases and V by 1 base; bases with no gene match: 5. The CDR3 consists of 17 residues. CDR1 is SGHRS and CDR2 is YFSETQ in the germline V gene. CDR3 in amino acids: CASSLLGQGAGANVLTF. CDR3 DNA: TGCGCCAGCAGCTTGCTCGGACAGGGCGCTGGGGCCAACGTCCTGACTTTC. The variable domain in full, with the rest retrieved from reference TRBV5-1 and TRBJ2-6, is KAGVTQTPRYLIKTRGQQVTLSCSPISGHRSVSWYQQTPGQGLQFLFEYFSETQRNKGNFPGRFSGRQFSNSRSEMNVSTLELGDSALYLCASSLLGQGAGANVLTFGAGSRLTVL.

This rearrangement joins TRBV12-3 or TRBV12-4 to TRBJ1-3; unclear D gene. The V end lost 3 bases, the J end lost 1 base, and 4 bases lay between the germline ends. This CDR3 is built from 13 residues. This CDR3 is CASSFGSGNTIYF. The CDR3 nucleotides read TGTGCCAGCAGTTTTGGATCTGGAAACACCATATATTTT.